The present TCR beta chain was sequenced within a study of blood T cell repertoires in COVID-19. Generated by immunoSEQ multiplex PCR, the TCRdb table keeps only in-frame clones and is missing some. The top ten hold 15% of the sample, which has 75,000 to 100,000 clones, more than 75% seen once. CDR1 is SGDLS, CDR2 YYNGEE, per germline. V shed 4 bases, J shed 1 base, and the junction held 10 bases outside the gene matches. The CDR3 sequence is 16 residues long. The specimen was peripheral blood. The receptor was isolated from a human donor in a cohort sampled during active COVID-19. This chain connects TRBV9 to TRBJ1-1, with 7 bases aligning to TRBD1. CDR3 DNA: TGTGCCAGCAGCCCAACATTCGGACAGGCGAACACTGAAGCTTTCTTT. Protein sequence: CASSPTFGQANTEAFF. The complete variable domain, with remaining parts taken from reference TRBV9 and TRBJ1-1, reads DSGVTQTPKHLITATGQRVTLRCSPRSGDLSVYWYQQSLDQGLQFLIQYYNGEERAKGNILERFSAQQFPDLHSELNLSSLELGDSALYFCASSPTFGQANTEAFFGQGTRLTVV.